These T cell receptor beta chains were read from a single sample in a study of neoadjuvant anti-PD-1 for oral cavity cancer. TCRdb's copy holds only in-frame clones and misses some; the assay was immunoSEQ multiplex PCR. Of 10,000 to 15,000 clones in the sample, more than 60% were seen once. Sequenced here: PBMCs, sampled before nivolumab (anti-PD-1) treatment. The receptors originated from a person between 40 and 85 years old with oral cavity squamous cell carcinoma. Each CDR3 is given with its conserved first and last residue. D genes are given only for firm matches. Clone size is not always given. Where it is, it says once, few, many or a class for expanded clones.

D gene: NA
V gene: TRBV7-9
CDR3 length: 15
clone size: NA
J gene: TRBJ1-1
CDR3 protein: CASSSRSGVNTEAFF
CDR3 DNA: TGTGCCAGCAGCTCACGCTCGGGGGTTAACACTGAAGCTTTCTTT

D gene: NA
V gene: TRBV14
CDR3 length: 15
clone size: few
J gene: TRBJ1-6
CDR3 protein: CASSQGGSGNSPLHF
CDR3 DNA: TGTGCCAGCAGCCAAGGGGGATCGGGTAATTCACCCCTCCACTTT

D gene: TRBD1
V gene: TRBV6-6
CDR3 length: 15
clone size: few
J gene: TRBJ1-5
CDR3 protein: CASSYSIGGQQPQHF
CDR3 DNA: TGTGCCAGCAGTTACTCGATAGGGGGCCAACAGCCCCAGCATTTT

D gene: NA
V gene: TRBV5-1
CDR3 length: 17
clone size: NA
J gene: TRBJ1-2
CDR3 protein: CASSLMLGRNRYDGYTF
CDR3 DNA: TGCGCCAGCAGCTTGATGTTGGGACGGAACCGCTATGATGGCTACACCTTC

D gene: TRBD1
V gene: TRBV5-4
CDR3 length: 16
clone size: few
J gene: TRBJ2-7
CDR3 protein: CASSLARQGAKREQYF
CDR3 DNA: TGTGCCAGCAGCTTGGCCAGGCAGGGGGCGAAGCGAGAGCAGTACTTC

D gene: NA
V gene: TRBV30
CDR3 length: 13
clone size: NA
J gene: TRBJ1-2
CDR3 protein: CAWSVLDNYGYTF
CDR3 DNA: TGTGCCTGGAGTGTACTGGATAACTATGGCTACACCTTC

D gene: NA
V gene: TRBV6-1
CDR3 length: 12
clone size: NA
J gene: TRBJ1-2
CDR3 protein: CASSEMVLGYTF
CDR3 DNA: TGTGCCAGCAGTGAAATGGTGTTAGGCTACACCTTC

D gene: TRBD1
V gene: TRBV19
CDR3 length: 15
clone size: NA
J gene: TRBJ1-5
CDR3 protein: CASSMDGTGIQPQHF
CDR3 DNA: TGTGCCAGTAGTATGGACGGGACAGGGATTCAGCCCCAGCATTTT

D gene: NA
V gene: TRBV27
CDR3 length: 20
clone size: NA
J gene: TRBJ2-5
CDR3 protein: CASSSRGFIPWGGVKETQYF
CDR3 DNA: TGTGCCAGCAGTTCCAGGGGCTTTATTCCCTGGGGCGGGGTTAAAGAGACCCAGTACTTC

D gene: TRBD2
V gene: TRBV30
CDR3 length: 15
clone size: once
J gene: TRBJ2-7
CDR3 protein: CAWKKAGGPRYEQYF
CDR3 DNA: TGTGCCTGGAAGAAAGCGGGAGGGCCTAGGTACGAGCAGTACTTC

D gene: NA
V gene: TRBV14
CDR3 length: 16
clone size: NA
J gene: TRBJ2-2
CDR3 protein: CASRRVRVGYTGELFF
CDR3 DNA: TGTGCCAGCAGGCGGGTAAGAGTGGGGTACACCGGGGAGCTGTTTTTT

D gene: NA
V gene: TRBV19
CDR3 length: 13
clone size: NA
J gene: TRBJ1-1
CDR3 protein: CASNRGMNTEAFF
CDR3 DNA: TGTGCCAGTAATAGGGGGATGAACACTGAAGCTTTCTTT

D gene: NA
V gene: TRBV27
CDR3 length: 16
clone size: once
J gene: TRBJ2-1
CDR3 protein: CASSLGWGRSYNEQFF
CDR3 DNA: TGTGCCAGCAGTTTAGGATGGGGTAGGTCCTACAATGAGCAGTTCTTC

D gene: NA
V gene: TRBV29-1
CDR3 length: 13
clone size: NA
J gene: TRBJ2-7
CDR3 protein: CSVEERGLNEQYF
CDR3 DNA: TGCAGCGTTGAGGAAAGGGGGTTGAACGAGCAGTACTTC